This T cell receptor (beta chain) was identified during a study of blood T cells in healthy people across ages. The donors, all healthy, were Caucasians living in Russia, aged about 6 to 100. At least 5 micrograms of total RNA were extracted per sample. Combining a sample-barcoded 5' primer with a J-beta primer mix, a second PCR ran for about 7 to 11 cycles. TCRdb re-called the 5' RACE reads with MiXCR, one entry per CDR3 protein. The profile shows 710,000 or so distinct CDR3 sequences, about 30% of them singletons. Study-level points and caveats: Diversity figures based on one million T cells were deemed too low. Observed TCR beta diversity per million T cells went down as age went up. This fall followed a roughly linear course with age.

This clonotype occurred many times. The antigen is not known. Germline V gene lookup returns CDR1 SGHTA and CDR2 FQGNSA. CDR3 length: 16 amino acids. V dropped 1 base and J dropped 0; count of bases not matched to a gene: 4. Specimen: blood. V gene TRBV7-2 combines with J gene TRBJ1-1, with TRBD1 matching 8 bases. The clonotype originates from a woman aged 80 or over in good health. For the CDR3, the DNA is TGTGCCAGCAGCTTAGGGACAGGGATCTTGAACACTGAAGCTTTCTTT. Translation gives CASSLGTGILNTEAFF.